The present T cell receptor (beta chain) was sequenced within a study of radiotherapy plus CTLA-4 blockade in lung cancer. Findings and caveats of the study: According to reports, early shifts in blood T cell clones, alongside interferon-beta, forecast response most accurately. TCR clones from tumors expanded in blood after radiotherapy plus ipilimumab.

Patients in the study, people with chemo-refractory metastatic non-small-cell lung cancer, received focal radiation plus ipilimumab CTLA-4 blockade. CDR3 length equals 16 residues. The ends were cut back, 0 bases at V and 0 bases at J, with 9 bases in the middle. Per the germline V gene, CDR1 is SGHRS and CDR2 is YFSETQ. Worth noting for this clone: The target antigen is unknown.

Libraries were prepared by immunoSEQ multiplex PCR; TCRdb keeps only in-frame clonotypes and omits some of them. The sample includes about 76,000 clones, approximately 80% of them seen just once. V usage is TRBV5-1 and J usage is TRBJ2-2, with D uncertain. The origin of this receptor is a human donor with non-small cell lung cancer who had stable disease on radiotherapy plus ipilimumab. Sequences were derived from peripheral blood, sampled from a patient treated with radiotherapy plus ipilimumab. The CDR3, as DNA: TGCGCCAGCAGCTTGGAAACCCTCGCGAACACCGGGGAGCTGTTTTTT. It translates to CASSLETLANTGELFF.